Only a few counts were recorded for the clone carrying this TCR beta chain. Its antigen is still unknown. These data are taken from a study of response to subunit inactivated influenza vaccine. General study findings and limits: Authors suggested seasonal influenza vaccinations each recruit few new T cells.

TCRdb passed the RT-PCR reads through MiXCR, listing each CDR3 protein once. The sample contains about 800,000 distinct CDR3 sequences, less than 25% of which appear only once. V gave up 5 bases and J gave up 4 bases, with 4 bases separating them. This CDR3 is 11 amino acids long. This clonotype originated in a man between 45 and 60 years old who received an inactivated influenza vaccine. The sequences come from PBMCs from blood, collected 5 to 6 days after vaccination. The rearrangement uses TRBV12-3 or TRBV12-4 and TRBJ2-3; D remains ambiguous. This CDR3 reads CASSASDTQYF. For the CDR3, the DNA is TGTGCCAGCAGTGCCTCAGATACGCAGTATTTT.